This T cell receptor (beta chain) was profiled in a study of a mutant IDH1 vaccine in newly diagnosed glioma. Study at large: The patients received vaccinations eight times, in weeks 1, 3, 5, 7, 11, 15, 19 and 23. Most had both radiotherapy and temozolomide beforehand; others had only one.

This CDR3 spans 15 amino acids. Germline values: CDR1 MDHEN, CDR2 SYDVKM. Trimming left V 3 bases short and J 3 bases short, with 14 bases between. Time point: week 5, during vaccination. Topical imiquimod accompanied each vaccine dose, which consisted of 300 ug of mutant IDH1 20-mer peptide. Libraries were prepared by immunoSEQ multiplex PCR; TCRdb keeps only in-frame clonotypes and omits some of them. The sample consists of fewer than 100,000 clones, 90% to 95% of them appearing once. As for this clone: What it recognizes is unknown.

The sequence derives from a woman in her 50s with glioma. This rearrangement joins TRBV28 to TRBJ2-5; D uncertain. Sequenced here: PBMCs, sampled from a glioma patient whose treatment included an IDH1 peptide vaccine. The DNA of the CDR3 is TGTGCCAGCAGTTTCGAAACGGCAGGTAAAGAGACCCAGTACTTC. Encoded protein: CASSFETAGKETQYF.